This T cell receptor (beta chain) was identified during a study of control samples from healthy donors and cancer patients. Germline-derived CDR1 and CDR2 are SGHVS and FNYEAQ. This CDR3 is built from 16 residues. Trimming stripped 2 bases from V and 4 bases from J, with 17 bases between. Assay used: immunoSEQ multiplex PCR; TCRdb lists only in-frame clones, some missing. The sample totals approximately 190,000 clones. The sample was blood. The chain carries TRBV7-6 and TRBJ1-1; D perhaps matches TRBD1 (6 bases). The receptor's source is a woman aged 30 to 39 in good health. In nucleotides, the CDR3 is TGTGCCAGCAGCTTAAAGCTGGGGGGCAGTAGCACTGAAGCTTTCTTT. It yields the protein CASSLKLGGSSTEAFF.